These T cell receptor beta chains were read from a single sample in a study of T cells in tumors and immune-related adverse events. The assay was immunoSEQ multiplex PCR, and TCRdb's table has in-frame clones only and misses some. This table has about 22,000 clones, 90% to 95% appearing once. Specimen: lymph node tissue, collected from a patient treated with anti-PD-1 therapy. These receptors all come from a female donor with metastatic renal cell carcinoma. The CDR3 runs from the conserved cysteine through the conserved F or W.

CDR3 protein: CASSLGGTGDTEAFF; V gene: TRBV5-1; CDR3 length: 15
CDR3 protein: CSVVLTGSSTDTQYF; V gene: TRBV29-1; CDR3 length: 15
CDR3 protein: CASSGTGGGQYF; V gene: TRBV5-4; CDR3 length: 12
CDR3 protein: CASSPTRDSRGQENIQYF; V gene: TRBV19; CDR3 length: 18
CDR3 protein: CASSLGGGNGKDTQYF; V gene: TRBV5-1; CDR3 length: 16
CDR3 protein: CASSQVSFDGEAFF; V gene: TRBV4-2; CDR3 length: 14
CDR3 protein: CASHTGDSPLHF; V gene: TRBV19; CDR3 length: 12
CDR3 protein: CAISRVSSTDTQYF; V gene: TRBV10-3; CDR3 length: 14
CDR3 protein: CASSVAAGYGSEQFF; V gene: TRBV9; CDR3 length: 15
CDR3 protein: CASSQDAGTAIWGYTF; V gene: TRBV4-1; CDR3 length: 16
CDR3 protein: CASSPRQGAAGFRTEAFF; V gene: TRBV18; CDR3 length: 18
CDR3 protein: CAWSRVNTEAFF; V gene: TRBV30; CDR3 length: 12
CDR3 protein: CASSLIGGPYGYTF; V gene: TRBV7-9; CDR3 length: 14
CDR3 protein: CASSLAQGEAFF; V gene: TRBV5-1; CDR3 length: 12
CDR3 protein: CASSWTGLRGFQYF; V gene: TRBV13; CDR3 length: 14
CDR3 protein: CASSRQVESSTDTQYF; V gene: TRBV7-9; CDR3 length: 16
CDR3 protein: CASIGWGSSYEQYF; V gene: TRBV7-9; CDR3 length: 14
CDR3 protein: CASSGRSRTYSNQPQHF; V gene: TRBV2; CDR3 length: 17
CDR3 protein: CASRYGTGASNQPQHF; V gene: TRBV5-6; CDR3 length: 16